This T cell receptor beta chain derives from a study of T cell responses to AZD1222 COVID-19 vaccine. Repertoires were generated with immunoSEQ multiplex PCR, while TCRdb's copy carries only in-frame clones and drops some. Among approximately 31,000 clones, roughly 90% were seen once, and the ten largest hold approximately 14%. The CDR3 is 17 residues long. The receptor was derived from an adult who received the AZD1222 COVID-19 vaccine. This chain links TRBV21-1 with TRBJ1-5; the table's D call, TRBD1, has no DNA check behind it. TRBV21-1 represents a pseudogene. Here the sequenced sample was peripheral blood, taken 28 days after the second AZD1222 dose. The CDR3 nucleotides are TGTGCCAGCAGCAAAGAGGGCAGGGTGTATAGCAATCAGCCCCAGCATTTT. Translating gives CASSKEGRVYSNQPQHF.